This T cell receptor (beta chain) originates from a study of long-term antiretroviral therapy in people with HIV. Notes on the study in general: Older ART regimens may have been in use when blood was drawn between the mid-2000s and the late 2010s. Dominating the repertoire at all time points were the clones that expanded before ART.

People in the study who had HIV all got their treatment in the United States. This CDR3 contains 16 residues. Germline V gene sequence: CDR1 MDHEN, CDR2 SYDVKM. Trimming removed 4 bases from V and 8 bases from J; junction bases left unmatched: 14. Running of the v3.0 immunoSEQ assay took place at survey level. For every sample, sequencing targeted about 35,000-50,000 T-cell genomes. The method was immunoSEQ multiplex PCR; TCRdb's version includes in-frame clones alone and lacks a portion of them. Of over 20,000 clones listed, roughly 87% are singletons. This clone was counted a single time. Its antigen is currently unknown.

The clonotype was recovered from a man aged 45-65 years with HIV. This material consisted of unsorted PBMCs, taken 0.4 years after starting antiretroviral therapy. The J gene is TRBJ2-3, the V gene TRBV28; 8 nucleotides line up with TRBD1. The CDR3 sequence: CASSSRTGRLGGTQYF. The CDR3 region has the DNA TGTGCCAGCAGTTCCAGGACAGGGCGACTCGGCGGTACGCAGTATTTT.